This is a list of T cell receptor beta chains from one sample in a study of control samples from healthy donors and cancer patients. TCRdb's copy holds only in-frame clones and misses some; the assay was immunoSEQ multiplex PCR. The table has about 120,000 clones, around 87% seen once; the top ten hold 9.5% to 13%. Sequenced material: blood. These receptors all come from a man aged 30 to 39 in good health. Both conserved end residues are part of each CDR3. Each record gives: CDR3 length, J gene, D gene, clone size, V gene, CDR3 DNA, CDR3 protein. D genes are given only for firm matches. Only some rows state a clone size, as once, few, many or a class for expanded clones.

15	TRBJ1-4	-	-	TRBV4-1	TGCGCCAGCAGCCAAGAAGCACAGGGAAGGGAAAAACTGTTTTTT	CASSQEAQGREKLFF
12	TRBJ1-1	-	-	TRBV19	TGTGCCAGTAGCCCCGGACACACTGAAGCTTTCTTT	CASSPGHTEAFF
14	TRBJ1-6	-	-	TRBV4-1	TGCGCCAGCAGCCAAGAGTCAGAGAATTCACCCCTCCACTTT	CASSQESENSPLHF
14	TRBJ1-1	-	-	TRBV29-1	TGCAGCGTTGGGACATCCCTTGGGAGCACTGAAGCTTTCTTT	CSVGTSLGSTEAFF
13	TRBJ2-5	-	-	TRBV19	TGTGCCAGTAGTTCCTCAGGAAGGGAGACCCAGTACTTC	CASSSSGRETQYF
15	TRBJ2-1	TRBD2	-	TRBV3-1/TRBV3-2	TGTGCCAGCAGCAAGGGGTTAGCGGGGAGTAATGAGCAGTTCTTC	CASSKGLAGSNEQFF
14	TRBJ1-2	TRBD1	-	TRBV5-1	TGCGCCAGCAGCCCCGGGACAGGGGTTACGAGCTACACCTTC	CASSPGTGVTSYTF
13	TRBJ1-1	-	-	TRBV9	TGTGCCAGCAGCGTAGTACCCAACACTGAAGCTTTCTTT	CASSVVPNTEAFF
13	TRBJ1-2	-	-	TRBV3-1/TRBV3-2	TGTGCCAGCAGCCACGAAGGGAGTTATGGCTACACCTTC	CASSHEGSYGYTF
14	TRBJ2-1	-	-	TRBV7-2	TGTGCCAGCAGCTTAGATATAGGGGTTTGGGTGCAGTTCTTC	CASSLDIGVWVQFF
11	TRBJ1-4	-	-	TRBV5-8	TGTGCCAGCAGCTTAAAGGGGGGGCTGTTTTTT	CASSLKGGLFF
16	TRBJ1-1	-	-	TRBV4-1	TGCGCCAGCAGCCTAGATGGGACGTACATGAACACTGAAGCTTTCTTT	CASSLDGTYMNTEAFF
11	TRBJ2-5	-	-	TRBV12-3/TRBV12-4	TGTGCCAGCAGTTACCTAGAGACCCAGTACTTC	CASSYLETQYF
13	TRBJ1-2	-	-	TRBV12-3/TRBV12-4	TGTGCCAGCAGTTTTGGTGGCGGGTTGAGCTACACCTTC	CASSFGGGLSYTF
16	TRBJ1-6	-	once	TRBV21-1	-	CASSRGFGRGNSPLHF
12	TRBJ1-6	-	-	TRBV19	TGTGCCAGTAGTGAAAATAATTCACCCCTCCACTTT	CASSENNSPLHF
12	TRBJ2-5	-	-	TRBV19	TGTGCCAGTAGTATAGATCAGGAGACCCAGTACTTC	CASSIDQETQYF
17	TRBJ2-7	TRBD1	-	TRBV25-1	TGTGCCAGCAGTGTATTCGGTTCCGGGACAGCTGACTACGAGCAGTACTTC	CASSVFGSGTADYEQYF
14	TRBJ2-7	-	-	TRBV5-1	TGCGCCAGCAGCTTGGAAGTGACAGGATACGAGCAGTACTTC	CASSLEVTGYEQYF
15	TRBJ2-3	-	-	TRBV27	TGTGCCAGCAGACCCATCGGGGGTAGCACAGATACGCAGTATTTT	CASRPIGGSTDTQYF
16	TRBJ1-2	-	-	TRBV6-1	TGTGCCAGCAGTGAAGCAACGACCGCTGCTAACTATGGCTACACCTTC	CASSEATTAANYGYTF
17	TRBJ2-1	TRBD1	once	TRBV4-1	TGCGCCAGCAGCCAAGTCGGAACCGGGACAGGAGACAATGAGCAGTTCTTC	CASSQVGTGTGDNEQFF
15	TRBJ1-1	-	many	TRBV11-1	TGTGCCAGCAGTCCCGGACAGACCATGAACACTGAAGCTTTCTTT	CASSPGQTMNTEAFF
13	TRBJ2-1	-	-	TRBV9	TGTGCCAGCAGCGCGACAGCTTACAATGAGCAGTTCTTC	CASSATAYNEQFF